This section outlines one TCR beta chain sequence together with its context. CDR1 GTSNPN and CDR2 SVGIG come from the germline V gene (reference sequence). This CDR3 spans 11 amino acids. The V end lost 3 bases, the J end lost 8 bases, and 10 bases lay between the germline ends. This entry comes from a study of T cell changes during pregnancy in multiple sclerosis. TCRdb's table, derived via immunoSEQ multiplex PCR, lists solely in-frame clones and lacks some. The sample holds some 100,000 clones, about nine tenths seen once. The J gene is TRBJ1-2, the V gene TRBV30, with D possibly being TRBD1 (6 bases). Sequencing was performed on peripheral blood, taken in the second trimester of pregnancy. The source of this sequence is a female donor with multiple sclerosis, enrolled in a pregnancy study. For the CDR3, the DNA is TGTGCCTGGAGCATAGGGACAGGCTACACCTTC. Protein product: CAWSIGTGYTF.